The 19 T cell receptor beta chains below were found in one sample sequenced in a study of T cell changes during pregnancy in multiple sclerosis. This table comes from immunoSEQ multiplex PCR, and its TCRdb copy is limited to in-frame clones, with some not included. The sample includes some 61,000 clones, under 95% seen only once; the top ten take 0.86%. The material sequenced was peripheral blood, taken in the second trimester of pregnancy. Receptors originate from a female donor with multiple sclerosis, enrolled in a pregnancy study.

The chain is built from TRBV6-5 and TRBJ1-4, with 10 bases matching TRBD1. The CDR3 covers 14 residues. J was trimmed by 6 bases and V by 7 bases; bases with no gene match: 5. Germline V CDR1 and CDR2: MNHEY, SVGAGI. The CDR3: CASKEGQGYEKLFF. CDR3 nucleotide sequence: TGTGCCAGCAAAGAGGGACAGGGGTATGAAAAACTGTTTTTT.

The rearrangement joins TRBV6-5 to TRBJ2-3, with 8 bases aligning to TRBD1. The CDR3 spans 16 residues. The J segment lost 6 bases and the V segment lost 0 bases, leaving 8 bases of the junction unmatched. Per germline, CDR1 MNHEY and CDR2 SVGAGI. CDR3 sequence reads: CASSYSGQGNSDTQYF. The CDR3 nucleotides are TGTGCCAGCAGTTACTCCGGACAGGGTAATTCGGATACGCAGTATTTT.

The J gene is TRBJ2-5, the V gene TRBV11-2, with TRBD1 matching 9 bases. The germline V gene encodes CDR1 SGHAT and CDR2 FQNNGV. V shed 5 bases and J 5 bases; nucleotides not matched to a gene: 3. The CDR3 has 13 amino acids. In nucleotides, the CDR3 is TGTGCCAGCAGCCATGGACAGGGGGAGACCCAGTACTTC. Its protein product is CASSHGQGETQYF.

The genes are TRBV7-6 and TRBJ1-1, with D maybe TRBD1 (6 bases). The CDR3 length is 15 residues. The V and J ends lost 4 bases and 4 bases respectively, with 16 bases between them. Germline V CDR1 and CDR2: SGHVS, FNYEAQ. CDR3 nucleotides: TGTGCCAGCAGCTCGGAACAGGGTTTAGGCACTGAAGCTTTCTTT. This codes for CASSSEQGLGTEAFF.

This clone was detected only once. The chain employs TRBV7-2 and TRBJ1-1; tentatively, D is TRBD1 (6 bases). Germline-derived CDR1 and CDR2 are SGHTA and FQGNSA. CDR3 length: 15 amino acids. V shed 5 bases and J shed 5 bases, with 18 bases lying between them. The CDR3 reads CASSQPTGVLTEAFF. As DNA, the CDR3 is TGTGCCAGCAGCCAGCCGACAGGCGTACTTACTGAAGCTTTCTTT.

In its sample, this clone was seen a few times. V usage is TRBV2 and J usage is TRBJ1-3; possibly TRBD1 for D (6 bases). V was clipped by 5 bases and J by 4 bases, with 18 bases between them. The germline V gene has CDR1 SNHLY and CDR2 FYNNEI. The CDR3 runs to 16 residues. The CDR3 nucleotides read TGTGCCAGCAGTCCTAGGGGACAAGTGTCCGGAAACACCATATATTTT. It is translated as CASSPRGQVSGNTIYF.

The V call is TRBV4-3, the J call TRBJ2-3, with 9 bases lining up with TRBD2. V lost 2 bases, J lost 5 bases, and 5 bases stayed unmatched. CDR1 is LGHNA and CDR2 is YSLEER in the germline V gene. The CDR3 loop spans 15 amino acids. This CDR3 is CASSQLAGEGDTQYF. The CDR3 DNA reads TGCGCCAGCAGCCAATTAGCGGGGGAGGGAGATACGCAGTATTTT.

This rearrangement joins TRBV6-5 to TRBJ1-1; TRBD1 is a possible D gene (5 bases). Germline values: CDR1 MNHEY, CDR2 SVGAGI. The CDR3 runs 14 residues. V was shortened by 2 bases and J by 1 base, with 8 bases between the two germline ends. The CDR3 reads CASSYRGQNTEAFF. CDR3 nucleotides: TGTGCCAGCAGTTACAGGGGCCAGAACACTGAAGCTTTCTTT.

The CDR3 nucleotides read TGTGCCACCAGCGTTCAGAGGGATTCACCCCTCCACTTT. Translating it yields CATSVQRDSPLHF. The chain recombines TRBV15 with TRBJ1-6; no clear D. Looked up from germline, CDR1 is LNHNV and CDR2 is YYDKDF (reference sequence). CDR3 length: 13 residues. Deletions cut 5 bases from V and 8 bases from J, with 10 bases between.

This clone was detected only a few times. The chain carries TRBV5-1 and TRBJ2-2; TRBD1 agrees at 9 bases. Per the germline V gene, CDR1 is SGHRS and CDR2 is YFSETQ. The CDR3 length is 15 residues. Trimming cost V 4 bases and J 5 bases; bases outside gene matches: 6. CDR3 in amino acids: CASSPGDRVTGELFF. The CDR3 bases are TGCGCCAGCAGCCCCGGGGACAGGGTGACCGGGGAGCTGTTTTTT.

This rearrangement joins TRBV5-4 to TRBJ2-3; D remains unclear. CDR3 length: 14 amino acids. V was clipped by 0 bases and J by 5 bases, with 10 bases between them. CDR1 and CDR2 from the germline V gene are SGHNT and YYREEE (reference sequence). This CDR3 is CASSLVATVDTQYF. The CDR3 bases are TGTGCCAGCAGCTTGGTAGCTACTGTAGATACGCAGTATTTT.

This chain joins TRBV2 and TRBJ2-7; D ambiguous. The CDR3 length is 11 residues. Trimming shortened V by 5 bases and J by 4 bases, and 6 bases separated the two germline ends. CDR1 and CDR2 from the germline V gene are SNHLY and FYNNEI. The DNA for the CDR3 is TGTGCCAGCAGTTCTCTATACGAGCAGTACTTC. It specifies CASSSLYEQYF.

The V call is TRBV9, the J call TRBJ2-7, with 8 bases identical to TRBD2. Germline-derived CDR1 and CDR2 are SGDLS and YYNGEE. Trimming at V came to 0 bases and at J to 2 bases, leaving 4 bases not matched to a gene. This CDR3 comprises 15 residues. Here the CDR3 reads CASSVESGGPYEQYF. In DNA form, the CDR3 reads TGTGCCAGCAGCGTAGAAAGCGGGGGCCCCTACGAGCAGTACTTC.

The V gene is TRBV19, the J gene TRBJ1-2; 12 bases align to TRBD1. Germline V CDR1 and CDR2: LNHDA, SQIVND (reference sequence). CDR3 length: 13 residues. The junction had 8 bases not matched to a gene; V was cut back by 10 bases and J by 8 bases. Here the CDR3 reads CAIRDRGQGGYTF. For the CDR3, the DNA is TGTGCCATTAGGGACAGGGGGCAAGGGGGCTACACCTTC.

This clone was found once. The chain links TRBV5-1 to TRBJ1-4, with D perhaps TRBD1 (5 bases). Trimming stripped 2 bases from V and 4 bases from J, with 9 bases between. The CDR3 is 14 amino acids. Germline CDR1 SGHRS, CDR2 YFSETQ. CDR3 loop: CASSFDSYNEKLFF. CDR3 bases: TGCGCCAGCAGCTTCGACAGCTATAATGAAAAACTGTTTTTT.

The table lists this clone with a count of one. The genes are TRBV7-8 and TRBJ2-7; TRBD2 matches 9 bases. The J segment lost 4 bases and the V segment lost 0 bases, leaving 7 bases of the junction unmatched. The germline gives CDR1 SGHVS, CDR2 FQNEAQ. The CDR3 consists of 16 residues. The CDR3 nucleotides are TGTGCCAGCAGCTTAGCAACAGGGACTAGCTCGTACGAGCAGTACTTC. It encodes CASSLATGTSSYEQYF.

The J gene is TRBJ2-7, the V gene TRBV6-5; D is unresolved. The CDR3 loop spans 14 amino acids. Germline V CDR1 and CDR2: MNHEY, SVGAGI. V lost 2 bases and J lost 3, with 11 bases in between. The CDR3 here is CASSYRHLGYEQYF. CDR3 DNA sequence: TGTGCCAGCAGTTACCGACACTTGGGCTACGAGCAGTACTTC.

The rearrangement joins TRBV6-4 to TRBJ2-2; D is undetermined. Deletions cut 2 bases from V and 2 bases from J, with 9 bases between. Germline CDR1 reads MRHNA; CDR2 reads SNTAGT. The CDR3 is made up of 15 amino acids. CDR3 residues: CASSDGQSNTGELFF. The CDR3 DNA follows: TGTGCCAGCAGTGACGGGCAGTCTAACACCGGGGAGCTGTTTTTT.

This CDR3 is CATTGSNTGELFF. CDR3 coding DNA: TGTGCCACAACAGGGTCGAACACCGGGGAGCTGTTTTTT. The rearrangement links TRBV6-1 to TRBJ2-2; D may be TRBD1 (6 bases). CDR1 and CDR2 (germline): MNHNS, SASEGT. V was shortened by 10 bases and J by 0 bases, with 9 bases between the two germline ends. The CDR3 loop spans 13 amino acids.